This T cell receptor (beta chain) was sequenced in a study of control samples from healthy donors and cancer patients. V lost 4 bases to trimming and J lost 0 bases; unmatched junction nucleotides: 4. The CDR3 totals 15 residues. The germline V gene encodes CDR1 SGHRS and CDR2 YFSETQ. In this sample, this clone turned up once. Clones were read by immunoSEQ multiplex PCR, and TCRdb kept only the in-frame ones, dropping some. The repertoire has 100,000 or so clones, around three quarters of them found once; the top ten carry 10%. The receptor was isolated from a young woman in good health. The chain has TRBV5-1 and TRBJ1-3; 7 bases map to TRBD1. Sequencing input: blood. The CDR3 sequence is CASSPGTDSGNTIYF. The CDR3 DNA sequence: TGCGCCAGCAGCCCAGGGACAGACTCTGGAAACACCATATATTTT.